This T cell receptor beta chain was captured by sequencing in a study of cytomegalovirus exposure and HLA in healthy donors. Points from the study as a whole: After further analysis at a later stage, 16,951 TCR beta sequences were associated with HLA alleles at 0.05 false discovery rate. Earlier findings revealed that most TCR beta V segments proved productive either about 87% or about 30% of the time.

The PCR ran on 60 Vbeta and 13 Jbeta primers. Clones were read by immunoSEQ multiplex PCR, and TCRdb kept only the in-frame ones, dropping some. The sample shows some 90,000 clones, roughly three quarters of them seen only once. In its sample, this clone was seen a few times. Its antigen remains unidentified. Germline V gene data show CDR1 as SGHRS and CDR2 as YFSETQ. This CDR3 spans 15 amino acids. The ends lost 2 bases at V and 5 bases at J; junction bases unmatched: 6. The sample taken for sequencing was PBMCs. This clonotype was obtained from a man aged 35-49 years in good health and CMV-seronegative. The rearrangement joins TRBV5-1 to TRBJ1-4, with 7 positions matching TRBD1. The CDR3 here is CASSFTGARNEKLFF. The CDR3 DNA reads as TGCGCCAGCAGCTTCACAGGGGCACGAAATGAAAAACTGTTTTTT.